This TCR beta chain appears in the sequencing data of a study of shared clonotypes between healthy human individuals. Adult donors, all healthy and HIV-negative, had no recent acute infections or vaccinations. Unsorted PBMC DNA underwent sequencing on ten immunoSEQ deep assay plates. Sequencing used immunoSEQ multiplex PCR; TCRdb keeps in-frame clones, though not all of them. The sample has about 450,000 clones; 79% are singletons. The CDR3 is 14 amino acids. With 6 bases clipped from V and 9 bases from J, the junction kept 11 bases outside the gene matches. Germline lookup yields CDR1 MDHEN and CDR2 SYDVKM. This clone showed up many times.

The sequence derives from a woman aged 40 to 50 in good health. Some clones in this sample may be carry-over from other donors' samples. The chain is built from TRBV28 and TRBJ2-1, with 7 positions matching TRBD1. Input material: PBMCs. The CDR3 DNA reads TGTGCCAGCAGACAAGACAGGGCATTGGGTGAGCAGTTCTTC. Translating gives CASRQDRALGEQFF.